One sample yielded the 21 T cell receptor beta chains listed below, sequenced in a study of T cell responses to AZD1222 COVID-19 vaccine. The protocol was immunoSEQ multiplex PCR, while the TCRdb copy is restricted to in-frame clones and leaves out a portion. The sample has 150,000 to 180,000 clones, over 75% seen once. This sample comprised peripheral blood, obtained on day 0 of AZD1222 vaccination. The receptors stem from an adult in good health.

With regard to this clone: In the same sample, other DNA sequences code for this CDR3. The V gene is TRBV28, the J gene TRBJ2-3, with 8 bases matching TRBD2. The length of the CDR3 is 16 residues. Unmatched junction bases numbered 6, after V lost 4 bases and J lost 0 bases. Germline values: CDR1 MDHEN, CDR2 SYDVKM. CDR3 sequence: CASSSPSGGSTDTQYF. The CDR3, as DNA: TGTGCCAGCAGTTCCCCCAGCGGGGGAAGCACAGATACGCAGTATTTT.

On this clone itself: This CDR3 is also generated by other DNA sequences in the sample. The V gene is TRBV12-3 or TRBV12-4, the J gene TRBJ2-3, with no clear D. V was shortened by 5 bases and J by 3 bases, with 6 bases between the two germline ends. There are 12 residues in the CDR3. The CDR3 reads CASSRLTDTQYF. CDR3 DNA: TGTGCCAGCAGTCGGCTGACAGATACGCAGTATTTT.

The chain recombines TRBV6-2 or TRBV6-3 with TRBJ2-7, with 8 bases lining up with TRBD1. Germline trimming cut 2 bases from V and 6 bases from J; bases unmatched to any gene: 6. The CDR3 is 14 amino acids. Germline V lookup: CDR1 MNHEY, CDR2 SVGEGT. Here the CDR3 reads CASSYRQGMGEQYF. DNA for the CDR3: TGTGCCAGCAGTTACCGACAGGGGATGGGCGAGCAGTACTTC.

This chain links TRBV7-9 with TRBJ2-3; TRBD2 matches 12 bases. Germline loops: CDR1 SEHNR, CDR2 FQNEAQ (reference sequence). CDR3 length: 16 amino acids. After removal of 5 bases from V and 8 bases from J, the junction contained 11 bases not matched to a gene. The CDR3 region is CASSPGTSGHVGTQYF. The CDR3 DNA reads TGTGCCAGCAGCCCGGGGACTAGCGGGCACGTTGGTACGCAGTATTTT. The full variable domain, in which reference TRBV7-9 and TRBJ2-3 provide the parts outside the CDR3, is DTGVSQNPRHKITKRGQNVTFRCDPISEHNRLYWYRQTLGQGPEFLTYFQNEAQLEKSRLLSDRFSAERPKGSFSTLEIQRTEQGDSAMYLCASSPGTSGHVGTQYFGPGTRLTVL.

This CDR3 is CASSQTRVSSNYGYTF. The CDR3 DNA follows: TGCGCCAGCAGCCAAACCAGGGTATCAAGTAACTATGGCTACACCTTC. The chain is built from TRBV4-3 and TRBJ1-2; possibly TRBD1 for D (5 bases). This CDR3 is 16 amino acids long. Trimming left V 2 bases short and J 1 base short, with 14 bases between. The germline gives CDR1 LGHNA, CDR2 YSLEER.

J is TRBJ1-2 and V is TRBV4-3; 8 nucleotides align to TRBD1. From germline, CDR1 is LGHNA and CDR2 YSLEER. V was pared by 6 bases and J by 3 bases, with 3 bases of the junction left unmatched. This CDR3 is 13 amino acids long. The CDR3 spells CASSAGGYYGYTF. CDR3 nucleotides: TGCGCCAGCAGTGCAGGGGGCTACTATGGCTACACCTTC.

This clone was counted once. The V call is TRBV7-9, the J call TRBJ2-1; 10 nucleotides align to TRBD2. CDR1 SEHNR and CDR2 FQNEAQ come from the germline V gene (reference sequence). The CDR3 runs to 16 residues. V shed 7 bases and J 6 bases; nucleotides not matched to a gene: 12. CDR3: CASTEVGTSAVNEQFF. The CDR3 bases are TGTGCCAGCACCGAAGTCGGGACTAGCGCAGTCAATGAGCAGTTCTTC.

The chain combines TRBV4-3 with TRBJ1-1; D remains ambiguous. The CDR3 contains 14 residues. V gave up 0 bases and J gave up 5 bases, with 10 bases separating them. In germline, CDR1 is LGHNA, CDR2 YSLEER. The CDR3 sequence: CASSQDPGRTEAFF. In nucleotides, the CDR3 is TGCGCCAGCAGCCAAGATCCCGGGCGTACTGAAGCTTTCTTT.

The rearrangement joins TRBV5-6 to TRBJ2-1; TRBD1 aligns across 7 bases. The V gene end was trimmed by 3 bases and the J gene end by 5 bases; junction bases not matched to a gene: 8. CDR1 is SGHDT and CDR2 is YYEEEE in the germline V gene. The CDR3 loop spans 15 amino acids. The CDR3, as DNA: TGTGCCAGCAGCTACACCGGGACAGCCAACAATGAGCAGTTCTTC. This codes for CASSYTGTANNEQFF.

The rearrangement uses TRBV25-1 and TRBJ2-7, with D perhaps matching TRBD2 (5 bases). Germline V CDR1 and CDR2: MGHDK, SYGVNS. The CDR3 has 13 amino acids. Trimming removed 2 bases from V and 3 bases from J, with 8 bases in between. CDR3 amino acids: CASSEPGFYEQYF. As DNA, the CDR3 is TGTGCCAGCAGTGAACCGGGGTTCTACGAGCAGTACTTC.

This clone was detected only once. CDR3 amino acids: CASSLSVGLTDTQYF. Written as DNA, the CDR3 is TGTGCCAGCAGCTTGTCCGTGGGGCTTACAGATACGCAGTATTTT. The chain employs TRBV11-3 and TRBJ2-3, with a tentative D call TRBD1 (5 bases). V was trimmed by 3 bases and J by 3 bases, leaving 13 bases between them. The CDR3 length is 15 residues. The germline V gene has CDR1 SGHNT and CDR2 YENEEA.

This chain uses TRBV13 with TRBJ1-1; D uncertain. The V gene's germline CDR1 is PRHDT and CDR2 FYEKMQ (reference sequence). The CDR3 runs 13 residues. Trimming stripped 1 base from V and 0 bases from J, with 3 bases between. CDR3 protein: CASSLVLNTEAFF. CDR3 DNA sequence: TGTGCCAGCAGCTTAGTCCTGAACACTGAAGCTTTCTTT.

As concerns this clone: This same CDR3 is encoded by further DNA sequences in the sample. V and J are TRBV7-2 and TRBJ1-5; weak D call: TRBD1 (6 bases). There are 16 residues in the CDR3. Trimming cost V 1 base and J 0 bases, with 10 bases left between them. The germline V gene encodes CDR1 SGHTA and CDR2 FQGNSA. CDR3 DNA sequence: TGTGCCAGCAGCTTAGTAGGGGGGGGTAGCAATCAGCCCCAGCATTTT. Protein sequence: CASSLVGGGSNQPQHF. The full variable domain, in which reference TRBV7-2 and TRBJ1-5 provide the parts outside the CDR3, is GAGVSQSPSNKVTEKGKDVELRCDPISGHTALYWYRQSLGQGLEFLIYFQGNSAPDKSGLPSDRFSAERTGGSVSTLTIQRTQQEDSAVYLCASSLVGGGSNQPQHFGDGTRLSIL.

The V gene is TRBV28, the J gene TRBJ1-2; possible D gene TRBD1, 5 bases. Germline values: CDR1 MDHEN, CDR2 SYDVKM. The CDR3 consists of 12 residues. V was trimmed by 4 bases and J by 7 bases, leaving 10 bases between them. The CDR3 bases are TGTGCCAGCAGTTCCGTTAGGGGTGGCTACACCTTC. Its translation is CASSSVRGGYTF.

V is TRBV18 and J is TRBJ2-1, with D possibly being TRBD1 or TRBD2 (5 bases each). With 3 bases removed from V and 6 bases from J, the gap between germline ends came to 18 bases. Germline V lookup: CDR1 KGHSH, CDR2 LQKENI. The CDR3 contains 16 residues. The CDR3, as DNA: TGTGCCAGCTCACCTGAGGGGTTGGCCCGGGTCAATGAGCAGTTCTTC. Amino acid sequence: CASSPEGLARVNEQFF.

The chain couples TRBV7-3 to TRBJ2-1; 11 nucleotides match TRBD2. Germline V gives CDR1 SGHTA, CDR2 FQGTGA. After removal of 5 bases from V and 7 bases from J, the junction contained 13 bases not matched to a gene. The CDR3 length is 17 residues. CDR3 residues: CASSPGTSGARSNEQFF. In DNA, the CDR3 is TGTGCCAGCAGCCCAGGGACTAGCGGAGCGCGCTCGAATGAGCAGTTCTTC.

CDR3 in amino acids: CASSEEWGEQFF. The DNA for the CDR3 is TGTGCCAGCAGCGAGGAATGGGGTGAGCAGTTCTTC. The chain carries TRBV11-3 and TRBJ2-1; D remains unclear. The CDR3 is 12 residues long. The V gene lost 5 bases and the J gene lost 9 bases, with 11 bases spanning the gap. Germline CDR1 SGHNT, CDR2 YENEEA.

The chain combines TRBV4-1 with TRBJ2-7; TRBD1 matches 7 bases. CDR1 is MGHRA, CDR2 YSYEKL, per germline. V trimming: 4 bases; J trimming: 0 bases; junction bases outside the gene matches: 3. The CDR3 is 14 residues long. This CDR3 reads CASSPGTVSYEQYF. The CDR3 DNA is TGCGCCAGCAGCCCCGGGACAGTCTCCTACGAGCAGTACTTC.

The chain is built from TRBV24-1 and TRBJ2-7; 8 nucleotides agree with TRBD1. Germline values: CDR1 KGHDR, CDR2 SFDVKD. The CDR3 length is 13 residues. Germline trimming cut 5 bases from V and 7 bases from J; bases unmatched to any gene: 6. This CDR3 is CATSGTGPYEQYF. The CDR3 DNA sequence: TGTGCCACCAGTGGGACAGGGCCGTATGAGCAGTACTTC.

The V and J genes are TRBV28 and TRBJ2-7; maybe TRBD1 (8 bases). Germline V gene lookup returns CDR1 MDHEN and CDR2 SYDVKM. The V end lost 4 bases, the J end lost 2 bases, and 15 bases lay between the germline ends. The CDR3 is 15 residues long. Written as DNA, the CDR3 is TGTGCCAGCAGTTCAGCGGGGACAGGCACCTACGAGCAGTACTTC. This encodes CASSSAGTGTYEQYF.

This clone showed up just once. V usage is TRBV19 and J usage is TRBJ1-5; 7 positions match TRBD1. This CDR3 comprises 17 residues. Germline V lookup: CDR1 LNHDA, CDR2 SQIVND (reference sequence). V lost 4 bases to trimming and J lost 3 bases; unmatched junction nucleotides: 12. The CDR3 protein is CASSRDSPRYSNQPQHF. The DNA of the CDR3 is TGTGCCAGTAGTAGGGACAGCCCCCGGTATTCCAATCAGCCCCAGCATTTT.